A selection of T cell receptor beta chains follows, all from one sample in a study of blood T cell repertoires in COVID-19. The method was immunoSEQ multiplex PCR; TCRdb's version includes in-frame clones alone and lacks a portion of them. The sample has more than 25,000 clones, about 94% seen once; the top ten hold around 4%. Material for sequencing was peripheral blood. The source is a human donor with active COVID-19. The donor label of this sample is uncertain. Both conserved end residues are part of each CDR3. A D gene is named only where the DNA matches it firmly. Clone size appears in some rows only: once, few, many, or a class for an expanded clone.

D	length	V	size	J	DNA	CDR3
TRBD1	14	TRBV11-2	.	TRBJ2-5	TGTGCCAGCAATATCGGGACAGCTCAAGAGACCCAGTACTTC	CASNIGTAQETQYF
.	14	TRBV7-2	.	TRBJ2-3	TGTGCCAGCGGAAGGGAGACCGACACAGATACGCAGTATTTT	CASGRETDTDTQYF
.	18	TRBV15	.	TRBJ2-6	TGTGCCACCAGCAGAGATCCGGGAATAAGCTCTGGGGCCAACGTCCTGACTTTC	CATSRDPGISSGANVLTF
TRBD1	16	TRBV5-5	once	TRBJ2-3	TGTGCCAGCAGCTTTGGTGACAGGGGTTCCACAGATACGCAGTATTTT	CASSFGDRGSTDTQYF
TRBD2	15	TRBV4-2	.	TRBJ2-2	TGTGCCAGCAGCTTACTAGCGGGAGGGGCCGGGGAGCTGTTTTTT	CASSLLAGGAGELFF
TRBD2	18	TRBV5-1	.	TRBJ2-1	TGCGCCAGCAGCGTCGGACTAGCGGGGGGGCGGTCCTGGGGTGAGCAGTTCTTC	CASSVGLAGGRSWGEQFF
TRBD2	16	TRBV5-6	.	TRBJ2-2	TGTGCCAGCAGCTTAAGAGCGGGAGCCAGCACCGGGGAGCTGTTTTTT	CASSLRAGASTGELFF
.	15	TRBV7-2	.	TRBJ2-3	TGTGCCAGCAGCTTAGGTGGGGCCCACACAGATACGCAGTATTTT	CASSLGGAHTDTQYF
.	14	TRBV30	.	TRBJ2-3	TGTGCCTGGAGTGGGAGGACTCGCACAGATACGCAGTATTTT	CAWSGRTRTDTQYF
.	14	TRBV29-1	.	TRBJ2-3	TGCAGCGTTGATCTCCAGACTAGCACAGATACGCAGTATTTT	CSVDLQTSTDTQYF
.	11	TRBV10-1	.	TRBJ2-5	TGCGCCAGCAGTGAGTCCGGGACCCAGTACTTC	CASSESGTQYF
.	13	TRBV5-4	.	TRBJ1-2	TGTGCCAGCAAAAAACAGGGATCCTATGGCTACACCTTC	CASKKQGSYGYTF
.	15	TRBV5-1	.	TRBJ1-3	TGCGCCAGCAGTTCCGACAGCCGCTCTGGAAACACCATATATTTT	CASSSDSRSGNTIYF
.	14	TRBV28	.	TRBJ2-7	TGTGCCAGCAGTATTACCGGGACAAATGACGAGCAGTACTTC	CASSITGTNDEQYF
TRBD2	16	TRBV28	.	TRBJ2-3	TGTGCCAGCCTCCCAGGGACTAGCGGGAGAGAAGATACGCAGTATTTT	CASLPGTSGREDTQYF
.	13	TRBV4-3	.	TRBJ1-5	TGCGCCAGCAGCCAAGATCGGTCACTGCCCCAGCATTTT	CASSQDRSLPQHF
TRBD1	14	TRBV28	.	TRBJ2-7	TGTGCCAGCAGGCCTGGGGACAGGGCCTACGAGCAGTACTTC	CASRPGDRAYEQYF
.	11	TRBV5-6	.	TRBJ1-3	TGTGCCAGCAGCTCAGGAAACACCATATATTTT	CASSSGNTIYF
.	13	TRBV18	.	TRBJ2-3	TGTGCCAGCTCACCCCTTCGGACAGATACGCAGTATTTT	CASSPLRTDTQYF
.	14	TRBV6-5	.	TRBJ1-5	TGTGCCAGCAGTTACGGGGAGGGGAGGCAGCCCCAGCATTTT	CASSYGEGRQPQHF
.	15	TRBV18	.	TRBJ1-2	TGTGCCAGCTCACGGGAGTCAGGGGTTAAGTATGGCTACACCTTC	CASSRESGVKYGYTF
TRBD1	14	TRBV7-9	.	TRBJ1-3	TGTGCCAGCAGCGGCAGGGGGCCCGGAAACACCATATATTTT	CASSGRGPGNTIYF
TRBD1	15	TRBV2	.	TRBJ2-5	TGTGCCAGCAGTGATGGGACAGGGGGCGGTAAGACCCAGTACTTC	CASSDGTGGGKTQYF
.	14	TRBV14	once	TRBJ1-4	TGTGCCAGCAGCCAGGCGGGGTCCGGGGGAAAACTGTTTTTT	CASSQAGSGGKLFF
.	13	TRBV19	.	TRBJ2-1	TGTGCCAGTAGTCCCCTGAGGGCGGTAGAGCAGTTCTTC	CASSPLRAVEQFF
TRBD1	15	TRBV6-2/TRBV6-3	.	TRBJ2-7	TGTGCCAGCAGTCCAACTCCAGGGGGAACCGACGAGCAGTACTTC	CASSPTPGGTDEQYF
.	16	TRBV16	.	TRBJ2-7	TGTGCCAGCAGCCAAGCGGGGCCCACCGCCTCCTACGAGCAGTACTTC	CASSQAGPTASYEQYF
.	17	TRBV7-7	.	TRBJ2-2	TGTGCTAGCAGCTTAACCTTCCCGGGAGCGAACACCGGGGAGCTGTTTTTT	CASSLTFPGANTGELFF
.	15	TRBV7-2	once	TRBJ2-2	TGTGCCAGCAGCCAAGGCTCCACAGGAACCGGGGAGCTGTTTTTT	CASSQGSTGTGELFF
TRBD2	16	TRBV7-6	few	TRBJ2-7	TGTGCCAGCAGCCCTCTGGGAGCGGGAGGGCCCGACGAGCAGTACTTC	CASSPLGAGGPDEQYF
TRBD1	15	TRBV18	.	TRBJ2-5	TGTGCCAGCTCACGCGGGACAGGGGCAGGGGAGACCCAGTACTTC	CASSRGTGAGETQYF
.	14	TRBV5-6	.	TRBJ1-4	TGTGCCAGCAGCTTTCGCAGGGCCGATGAAAAACTGTTTTTT	CASSFRRADEKLFF
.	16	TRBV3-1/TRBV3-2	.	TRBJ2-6	TGTGCCAGCAGCCCCGACAGTCTTAGAAGGGCCAACGTCCTGACTTTC	CASSPDSLRRANVLTF
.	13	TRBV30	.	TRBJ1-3	TGTGCCTGGAGCGGGGAATCTGGAAACACCATATATTTT	CAWSGESGNTIYF
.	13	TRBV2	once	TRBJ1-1	TGTGCCAGCAGTGGCGAGGGAGGGACTGAAGCTTTCTTT	CASSGEGGTEAFF
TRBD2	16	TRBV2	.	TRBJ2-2	TGTGCCAGCAGTAAGACTAGCGGGAGGAACACCGGGGAGCTGTTTTTT	CASSKTSGRNTGELFF
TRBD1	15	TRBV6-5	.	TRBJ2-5	TGTGCCAGCAGCCCCGACAGGGGGTCATTGGAGACCCAGTACTTC	CASSPDRGSLETQYF
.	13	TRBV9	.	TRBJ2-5	TGTGCCAGCAGCAGGACTCGCCAAGAGACCCAGTACTTC	CASSRTRQETQYF
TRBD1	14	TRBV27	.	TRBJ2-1	TGTGCCAGCTCGATGAACAGGGGCCGCAATGAGCAGTTCTTC	CASSMNRGRNEQFF
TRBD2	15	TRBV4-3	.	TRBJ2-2	TGCGCCAGCAGCCCGACTAGCGGGGGGGGCGGGGAGCTGTTTTTT	CASSPTSGGGGELFF
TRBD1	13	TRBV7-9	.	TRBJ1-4	TGTGCCAGCAGCACTCGACAGGGCGAGAGACTGTTTTTT	CASSTRQGERLFF
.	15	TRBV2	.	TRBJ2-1	TGTGCCAGCAGTGAAGAGGAGAGCTCCTACAATGAGCAGTTCTTC	CASSEEESSYNEQFF
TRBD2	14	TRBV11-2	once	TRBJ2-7	TGTGCCAGCAGCTTAGCCGGGGGGGCCTACGAGCAGTACTTC	CASSLAGGAYEQYF
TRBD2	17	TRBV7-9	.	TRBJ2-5	TGTGCCAGCAGCTTATACTCTAGCGGGGGGGACCAAGAGACCCAGTACTTC	CASSLYSSGGDQETQYF
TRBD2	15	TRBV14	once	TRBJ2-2	TGTGCCAGCAGCCAAGCGAAGGGACTAGCGGGGGAGCTGTTTTTT	CASSQAKGLAGELFF
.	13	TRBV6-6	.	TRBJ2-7	TGTGCCAGCATGGCCAGGTCGGACTACGAGCAGTACTTC	CASMARSDYEQYF
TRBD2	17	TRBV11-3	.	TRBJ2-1	TGTGCCAGCAGCTCCTTCTTTGCTAGCGGGAAGGAAAATGAGCAGTTCTTC	CASSSFFASGKENEQFF
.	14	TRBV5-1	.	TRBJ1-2	TGCGCCAGCAGCTTATTTGCAGGGTCCCCCCTCTACACCTTC	CASSLFAGSPLYTF
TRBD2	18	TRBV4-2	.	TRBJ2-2	TGTGCCAGCAGCCAAGACTTAGCGGGCCCACCGAACACCGGGGAGCTGTTTTTT	CASSQDLAGPPNTGELFF
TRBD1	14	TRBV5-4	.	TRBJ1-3	TGTGCCAGCAGCTCTGGGACAGTTGCAAACACCATATATTTT	CASSSGTVANTIYF
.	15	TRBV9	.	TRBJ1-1	TGTGCCAGCAGCCCCAACAGGAGACCCAACACTGAAGCTTTCTTT	CASSPNRRPNTEAFF
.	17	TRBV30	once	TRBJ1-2	TGTGCCTGGAGGTGGTTCATTCCCAGGGGTTACAACTATGGCTACACCTTC	CAWRWFIPRGYNYGYTF
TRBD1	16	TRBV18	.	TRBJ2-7	TGTGCCAGCTCACCACAGAGGACAGGGGCCGGTTACGAGCAGTACTTC	CASSPQRTGAGYEQYF
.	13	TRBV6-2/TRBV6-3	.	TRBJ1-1	TGTGCCAGCAGTTCCAGGGGAAACACTGAAGCTTTCTTT	CASSSRGNTEAFF
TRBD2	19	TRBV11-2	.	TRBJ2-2	TGTGCCAGCAGCTCCCGATACCAGACTAGCTCAGCGAACACCGGGGAGCTGTTTTTT	CASSSRYQTSSANTGELFF
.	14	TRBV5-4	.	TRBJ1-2	TGTGCCAGCAGCTTGGATGTCCTCAGGGTGGGCTACACCTTC	CASSLDVLRVGYTF
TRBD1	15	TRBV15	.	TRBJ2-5	TGTGCCACCAGCGGGGGACAGGGTTTTCGTGAGACCCAGTACTTC	CATSGGQGFRETQYF